These 14 T cell receptor beta chains originate from one sample sequenced in a study of read filtering for tumor transcriptome and immune sequencing. Molecular barcoded adaptors covering alpha/delta and beta/gamma chains were used on about 0.4 ug RNA. TCRdb passed the reads through MiXCR, listing each CDR3 protein once. This repertoire shows around 65,000 distinct CDR3 sequences, roughly 19% found once; its top ten account for approximately 10%. Material for sequencing was a population of CD138-negative cells sorted from bone marrow. Source of these receptors: a donor aged 40 or over with multiple myeloma.

Ten or more counts support this clonotype. The chain employs TRBV6-5 and TRBJ2-7, with D possibly being TRBD1 (7 bases). The CDR3 loop spans 15 amino acids. Looked up from germline, CDR1 is MNHEY and CDR2 is SVGAGI. Trimming took off 8 bases at V and 3 bases at J, with 20 bases between the two ends. The CDR3 DNA sequence: TGTGCCAGCGGGGGGCCGGGACAGACAATCTACGAGCAGTACTTC. Translated: CASGGPGQTIYEQYF.

This clonotype was counted a few times. This may be a read error, as it is one base from a much larger clone. The rearrangement joins TRBV20-1 to TRBJ1-1; D might be TRBD1 (5 bases). This CDR3 is 14 amino acids long. Germline lookup yields CDR1 DFQATT and CDR2 SNEGSKA (reference sequence). CDR3 residues: CSARDMRGNTEASF. CDR3 bases: TGCAGTGCTAGAGATATGCGGGGGAACACTGAAGCTTCCTTT.

This clonotype was observed a few times. A much larger clone lies one base from this, so it may be a read error. The chain employs TRBV7-9 and TRBJ1-6, with a weak D call TRBD1 (5 bases). Germline V gene lookup returns CDR1 SEHNR and CDR2 FQNEAQ (reference sequence). The germline V and J ends were trimmed by 8 bases and 10 bases, with 24 bases remaining between them. The CDR3 length is 16 residues. CDR3 in DNA: TGTGCCAGCGGCCGCGGAAACGCCCAGGGAGCCTCACCCCTCCACTTT. This sequence encodes CASGRGNAQGASPLHF.

There are many counts of this clonotype. In DNA, the CDR3 is TGTGCCAGCAGCCGAAGGGACCCACCGCCCACAGATACGCAGTATTTT. It encodes CASSRRDPPPTDTQYF. V is TRBV5-4 and J is TRBJ2-3, with D perhaps being TRBD1 or TRBD2 (5 bases each). V was cut by 4 bases and J by 2 bases, with 17 bases left in between. This CDR3 spans 16 amino acids. Germline V gene data show CDR1 as SGHNT and CDR2 as YYREEE (reference sequence).

The table lists this clonotype with many counts. The rearrangement joins TRBV23-1 to TRBJ2-1, with TRBD2 identical over 11 bases. TRBV23-1 is treated as an ORF (open reading frame) with a function not yet certain. V gave up 4 bases and J gave up 2 bases; unmatched junction bases: 10. This CDR3 has 18 amino acids. The CDR3 sequence is CASSPTFRLAGPYNEQFF. CDR3 sequence (DNA): TGCGCCAGCAGTCCCACCTTCCGACTAGCGGGGCCCTACAATGAGCAGTTCTTC.

Regarding this clonotype: This likely stems from a read error, as it lies one base from a far larger clone. This chain joins TRBV7-2 and TRBJ2-1, with a possible D match to TRBD2 (6 bases). V was clipped by 2 bases and J by 9 bases, with 17 bases between them. The CDR3 length is 15 residues. CDR1 is SGHTA, CDR2 FQGNSA, per germline. CDR3 in DNA: TGTGCCAGCAGCTTACCCGGGAGAGCACCAACTGAGCAGTTCTTC. Its protein is CASSLPGRAPTEQFF.

This clonotype was found many times. The chain combines TRBV5-1 with TRBJ2-5; D possibly corresponds to TRBD2 (5 bases). Trimming took 2 bases from V and 2 from J, leaving 10 bases between them. This CDR3 contains 14 residues. Germline values: CDR1 SGHRS, CDR2 YFSETQ. In nucleotides, the CDR3 is TGCGCCAGCAGCTTCCGGGGTTCACAAGAGACCCAGTACTTC. This codes for CASSFRGSQETQYF.

This clonotype was found many times. The J gene is TRBJ2-5, the V gene TRBV5-1, with D tentatively TRBD2 (6 bases). The CDR3 has 15 amino acids. V was cut by 2 bases and J by 2 bases, with 13 bases left in between. The germline gives CDR1 SGHRS, CDR2 YFSETQ. The CDR3 region has the DNA TGCGCCAGCAGCTTCTTGCTAGCGCGGCAAGAGACCCAGTACTTC. The encoded protein is CASSFLLARQETQYF.

This clonotype came up a few times. J is TRBJ2-2 and V is TRBV29-1; D is ambiguous. The CDR3 runs 14 residues. V was cut by 6 bases and J by 2 bases, with 13 bases left in between. The germline V gene encodes CDR1 SQVTM and CDR2 ANQGSEA. The CDR3 spells CSVTKTVNTGELFF. CDR3 nucleotide sequence: TGCAGCGTAACCAAGACGGTAAACACCGGGGAGCTGTTTTTT.

This clonotype was recorded many times. The chain is built from TRBV7-6 and TRBJ2-2, with D uncertain. The germline V and J ends were trimmed by 0 bases and 0 bases, with 8 bases remaining between them. Germline values: CDR1 SGHVS, CDR2 FNYEAQ. CDR3 size: 16 residues. CDR3 loop: CASSLASGSNTGELFF. CDR3 nucleotides: TGTGCCAGCAGCTTAGCGAGTGGGTCGAACACCGGGGAGCTGTTTTTT. The entire variable domain, with the rest obtained from reference TRBV7-6 and TRBJ2-2, is as follows: GAGVSQSPRYKVTKRGQDVALRCDPISGHVSLYWYRQALGQGPEFLTYFNYEAQQDKSGLPNDRFSAERPEGSISTLTIQRTEQRDSAMYRCASSLASGSNTGELFFGEGSRLTVL.

The rearrangement links TRBV7-3 to TRBJ2-3; 10 nucleotides align to TRBD2. V trimming: 0 bases; J trimming: 2 bases; junction bases outside the gene matches: 11. The CDR3 is 19 residues long. Per germline, CDR1 SGHTA and CDR2 FQGTGA. For the CDR3, the DNA is TGTGCCAGCAGCTTAACTAGCGGGAGGCCAAAGGCCGCCACAGATACGCAGTATTTT. Translating it yields CASSLTSGRPKAATDTQYF. Supplemented by reference TRBV7-3 and TRBJ2-3, the full variable domain reads GAGVSQTPSNKVTEKGKYVELRCDPISGHTALYWYRQSLGQGPEFLIYFQGTGAADDSGLPNDRFFAVRPEGSVSTLKIQRTERGDSAVYLCASSLTSGRPKAATDTQYFGPGTRLTVL.

This clonotype appeared many times. The chain links TRBV3-1 to TRBJ2-7; D not certain. From germline, CDR1 is LGHDT and CDR2 YNNKEL (reference sequence). The ends were cut back, 3 bases at V and 1 base at J, with 10 bases in the middle. The CDR3 is made up of 14 amino acids. The CDR3 DNA sequence: TGTGCCAGCAGCCATGGAGCCCCTTCCTACGAGCAGTACTTC. Translating gives CASSHGAPSYEQYF.

This clonotype was observed at least ten times. V is TRBV20-1 and J is TRBJ1-1; D not resolved. This CDR3 has 13 residues. The V and J ends lost 5 bases and 3 bases respectively, with 13 bases between them. Germline lookup yields CDR1 DFQATT and CDR2 SNEGSKA (reference sequence). DNA of the CDR3: TGCAGTGCTGAGGATCCCCCTGACACTGAAGCTTTCTTT. Amino acids: CSAEDPPDTEAFF.

In the case of this clonotype: A much larger clone lies one base from this, so it may be a read error. The chain has TRBV12-3 or TRBV12-4 and TRBJ2-7, with TRBD2 as a possible D gene (5 bases). The CDR3 contains 12 residues. Deletions cut 7 bases from V and 4 bases from J, with 11 bases between. The DNA of the CDR3 is TGTGCCAGCAATATGACGGGATACGAGCAGTACTTC. The encoded protein is CASNMTGYEQYF.